The 25 T cell receptor beta chains given below trace back to one sample, sequenced in a study of T cells in Graves' hyperthyroidism and ophthalmopathy. RNA transcripts served as the template for amplifying TCR beta CDR3 regions. First-round RT-PCR of the TCR CDR3 relied on the HTBI primer set. TCRdb reanalysed the multiplex PCR reads using MiXCR and keeps one entry per CDR3 protein. The data contain over 300,000 distinct CDR3 sequences, about 15% of them singletons. Sequenced input: blood. The receptors here all came from a woman aged 55 to 70 with Graves' hyperthyroidism.

The chain joins TRBV6-1 to TRBJ1-2; tentative D call: TRBD1 (6 bases). The CDR3 consists of 16 residues. Germline lookup yields CDR1 MNHNS and CDR2 SASEGT. Deletions cut 8 bases from V and 4 bases from J, with 23 bases between. As DNA, the CDR3 is TGTGCCAGCTGCCTCCTAGCTGGGCAGGGGTTCTATGGCTACACCTTC. The encoded protein is CASCLLAGQGFYGYTF.

V and J are TRBV20-1 and TRBJ2-5; tentatively, D is TRBD2 (5 bases). Germline-derived CDR1 and CDR2 are DFQATT and SNEGSKA (reference sequence). This CDR3 is built from 14 residues. V was pared by 1 base and J by 1 base, with 10 bases between. CDR3 loop: CSARVPAGQETQYF. The CDR3 DNA is TGCAGTGCTAGAGTTCCCGCGGGCCAAGAGACCCAGTACTTC.

This chain connects TRBV6-1 to TRBJ1-2; a possible D gene is TRBD1 (6 bases). Germline assignment: CDR1 MNHNS and CDR2 SASEGT. The CDR3 extends over 15 amino acids. The V and J ends lost 1 base and 3 bases respectively, with 12 bases between them. The chain's CDR3 is CASSEDPRGDYGYTF. CDR3 bases: TGTGCCAGCAGTGAAGACCCCAGGGGCGACTATGGCTACACCTTC.

The sample holds a few counts of this clonotype. This chain uses TRBV6-4 with TRBJ2-7; TRBD2 agrees at 8 bases. The germline CDR1 and CDR2 sequences are MRHNA and SNTAGT. V trimming: 3 bases; J trimming: 4 bases; junction bases outside the gene matches: 5. There are 14 residues in the CDR3. CDR3 coding DNA: TGTGCCAGCAGTGAAACTAGCGGAGCATACGAGCAGTACTTC. Translating it yields CASSETSGAYEQYF.

V and J are TRBV27 and TRBJ1-6; the match to TRBD1 covers 9 bases. From germline, CDR1 is MNHEY and CDR2 SMNVEV (reference sequence). V gave up 7 bases and J gave up 5 bases; unmatched junction bases: 12. The CDR3 covers 17 residues. The CDR3 DNA reads TGTGCCAGCACCCCGGGGGGGACAGGGAGGCATAATTCACCCCTCCACTTT. It codes for CASTPGGTGRHNSPLHF.

This clonotype was seen repeatedly, ten times or more. V and J are TRBV2 and TRBJ1-5, with 8 bases aligning to TRBD1. This CDR3 region has 14 residues. Germline V gene lookup returns CDR1 SNHLY and CDR2 FYNNEI. The J segment lost 2 bases and the V segment lost 6 bases, leaving 3 bases of the junction unmatched. The CDR3, as DNA: TGTGCCAGCAGCGGACAGGGTGGCAATCAGCCCCAGCATTTT. Translation: CASSGQGGNQPQHF. Filled out from reference TRBV2 and TRBJ1-5, the complete variable domain reads EPEVTQTPSHQVTQMGQEVILRCVPISNHLYFYWYRQILGQKVEFLVSFYNNEISEKSEIFDDQFSVERPDGSNFTLKIRSTKLEDSAMYFCASSGQGGNQPQHFGDGTRLSIL.

This clonotype was seen more than once but under ten times. The V and J genes are TRBV29-1 and TRBJ2-1; 11 bases fit TRBD2. The J segment lost 8 bases and the V segment lost 2 bases, leaving 5 bases of the junction unmatched. Germline V CDR1 and CDR2: SQVTM, ANQGSEA. CDR3 length: 14 amino acids. This CDR3 is CSVETSGSIYEQFF. In DNA form, the CDR3 reads TGCAGCGTTGAAACTAGCGGGAGTATTTATGAGCAGTTCTTC.

This clonotype was counted ten times or more. CDR3 bases: TGTGCCAGCAGTGCCACGAGAGGCACTGAAGCTTTCTTT. As protein: CASSATRGTEAFF. The J gene is TRBJ1-1, the V gene TRBV2, with unresolved D. CDR3 length equals 13 residues. Germline CDR1 and CDR2: SNHLY and FYNNEI. Trimming shortened V by 4 bases and J by 4 bases, and 10 bases separated the two germline ends.

This clonotype was detected ten times or more. The chain recombines TRBV27 with TRBJ2-7, with D perhaps TRBD1 (5 bases). Germline CDR1 MNHEY, CDR2 SMNVEV (reference sequence). CDR3 size: 15 residues. V shed 2 bases and J shed 4 bases, with 15 bases lying between them. CDR3 DNA sequence: TGTGCCAGCAGTTTAAGGGTGGACCCAGGGTACGAGCAGTACTTC. Amino acid sequence: CASSLRVDPGYEQYF.

This clonotype has at least ten counts. The chain couples TRBV11-2 to TRBJ2-3, with TRBD1 as a possible D gene (6 bases). The germline CDR1 and CDR2 sequences are SGHAT and FQNNGV. Trimming stripped 5 bases from V and 4 bases from J, with 22 bases between. The CDR3 is 17 amino acids. The CDR3 loop is CASSGGEWARGPDTQYF. As DNA, the CDR3 is TGTGCCAGCAGCGGGGGCGAGTGGGCTAGGGGTCCAGATACGCAGTATTTT.

This clonotype was counted many times. This chain links TRBV11-2 with TRBJ2-2, with D possibly TRBD1 on 5 matching bases. V lost 2 bases to trimming and J lost 6 bases, with 10 bases between them. The CDR3 loop spans 14 amino acids. The V gene's germline CDR1 is SGHAT and CDR2 FQNNGV. The CDR3 DNA sequence: TGTGCCAGCAGCTTATGGGGCAACGCCGGGGAGCTGTTTTTT. It encodes CASSLWGNAGELFF.

This clonotype was detected many times. V and J are TRBV20-1 and TRBJ2-4, with D possibly matching TRBD1 (5 bases). V was clipped by 3 bases and J by 3 bases, with 12 bases between them. Looked up from germline, CDR1 is DFQATT and CDR2 is SNEGSKA (reference sequence). This CDR3 region has 14 residues. CDR3 DNA sequence: TGCAGTGCTAGGCGGCGGCAGGGCAAAAACATTCAGTACTTC. Translating it yields CSARRRQGKNIQYF.

This clonotype was detected ten times or more. V is TRBV5-1 and J is TRBJ2-7, with 11 bases aligning to TRBD1. The CDR3 contains 14 residues. V lost 7 bases and J lost 6; bases outside the gene matches: 9. The germline gives CDR1 SGHRS, CDR2 YFSETQ. This CDR3 is CASGPGTGGGEQYF. DNA of the CDR3: TGCGCCAGCGGGCCCGGGACAGGGGGAGGCGAGCAGTACTTC.

About this clonotype: A much larger clone sits a single nucleotide away, making a read error possible. The chain joins TRBV30 to TRBJ2-1, with D uncertain. The CDR3 covers 13 residues. Trimming took 0 bases from V and 6 from J, leaving 9 bases between them. The germline V gene has CDR1 GTSNPN and CDR2 SVGIG (reference sequence). CDR3 sequence (DNA): TGTGCCTGGAGTGTACAAGTTTGCAATGAGCAGTTCTTC. It yields the protein CAWSVQVCNEQFF.

This clonotype was found a few times. The chain links TRBV20-1 to TRBJ2-1; the D is unclear. V lost 1 base and J lost 10, with 8 bases in between. Germline assignment: CDR1 DFQATT and CDR2 SNEGSKA (reference sequence). This CDR3 is 11 amino acids long. The chain's CDR3 is CSARGGWEQFF. DNA of the CDR3: TGCAGTGCTAGAGGTGGTTGGGAGCAGTTCTTC.

The table lists this clonotype with many counts. V and J are TRBV6-1 and TRBJ1-2; 8 nucleotides match TRBD1. V gave up 6 bases and J gave up 4 bases; unmatched junction bases: 10. This CDR3 has 15 residues. The germline V gene encodes CDR1 MNHNS and CDR2 SASEGT. The CDR3, as DNA: TGTGCCAGCAGCATAGCAGGGGGCGCGGGCTATGGCTACACCTTC. It specifies CASSIAGGAGYGYTF.

Points on this clonotype: Given a much more abundant clone one base away, this may be a read error. V and J are TRBV6-2 or TRBV6-3 and TRBJ2-7; D unclear. CDR1 MNHEY and CDR2 SVGEGT come from the germline V gene. The length of the CDR3 is 13 residues. CDR3 loop: CATLFLPGYQQYF. In DNA, the CDR3 is TGTGCCACCTTGTTCCTACCGGGCTACCAGCAGTACTTC.

This clonotype has at least ten counts. The V and J genes are TRBV28 and TRBJ2-7; 14 nucleotides line up with TRBD2. CDR1 is MDHEN and CDR2 is SYDVKM in the germline V gene. V dropped 6 bases and J dropped 0; count of bases not matched to a gene: 13. This CDR3 has 19 residues. The CDR3 DNA is TGTGCCAGCAGCTCTTGGGGCGGACTAGCGGGAGGCGTCTCCTACGAGCAGTACTTC. Its protein product is CASSSWGGLAGGVSYEQYF. Supplemented by reference TRBV28 and TRBJ2-7, the full variable domain reads DVKVTQSSRYLVKRTGEKVFLECVQDMDHENMFWYRQDPGLGLRLIYFSYDVKMKEKGDIPEGYSVSREKKERFSLILESASTNQTSMYLCASSSWGGLAGGVSYEQYFGPGTRLTVT.

This clonotype has more than one count but fewer than ten. A much larger clone differs by one base, so this may be a read error. The chain joins TRBV11-2 to TRBJ2-5; 10 positions match TRBD2. Trimming at V came to 5 bases and at J to 7 bases, leaving 10 bases not matched to a gene. CDR3 length: 15 residues. In germline, CDR1 is SGHAT, CDR2 FQNNGV. The CDR3 protein is CASSPDGLAEGTQYF. The DNA for the CDR3 is TGTGCCAGCAGCCCCGACGGACTAGCGGAAGGGACCCAGTACTTC.

This clonotype was seen ten or more times. The V and J genes are TRBV7-3 and TRBJ2-7, with D perhaps matching TRBD1 (5 bases). This CDR3 is 13 amino acids long. Germline V CDR1 and CDR2: SGHTA, FQGTGA. V was cut by 1 base and J by 5 bases, with 9 bases left in between. CDR3 protein: CASSLSWGDEQYF. The CDR3 DNA reads as TGTGCCAGCAGCTTAAGTTGGGGCGACGAGCAGTACTTC.

The chain joins TRBV14 to TRBJ2-7; 10 bases map to TRBD2. The CDR3 totals 16 residues. V lost 4 bases, J lost 3 bases, and 9 bases stayed unmatched. Per germline, CDR1 SGHDN and CDR2 FVKESK. As DNA, the CDR3 is TGTGCCAGCAGCCCCTCGGGGGTAGCGGGAGGCTACGAGCAGTACTTC. Its protein is CASSPSGVAGGYEQYF.

This clonotype was counted at least ten times. The chain recombines TRBV7-8 with TRBJ2-7; D might be TRBD2 (5 bases). The germline CDR1 and CDR2 sequences are SGHVS and FQNEAQ. Between the trimmed V and J ends, which lost 8 bases and 0 bases, there was a span of 14 bases. CDR3 length: 14 residues. The CDR3 sequence is CASRAREFSYEQYF. The CDR3 nucleotides read TGTGCCAGCCGGGCAAGGGAGTTCTCCTACGAGCAGTACTTC. Filled out from reference TRBV7-8 and TRBJ2-7, the complete variable domain reads GAGVSQSPRYKVAKRGQDVALRCDPISGHVSLFWYQQALGQGPEFLTYFQNEAQLDKSGLPSDRFFAERPEGSVSTLKIQRTQQEDSAVYLCASRAREFSYEQYFGPGTRLTVT.

This clonotype occurred many times. The chain has TRBV28 and TRBJ2-5; 9 positions agree with TRBD2. J gave up 1 base and V 8 bases, and 2 bases lay outside the gene matches. The CDR3 totals 13 residues. Germline V gene sequence: CDR1 MDHEN, CDR2 SYDVKM. The CDR3 bases are TGTGCCAGCGGGCGGGGGGGCCAAGAGACCCAGTACTTC. Its translation: CASGRGGQETQYF.

This clonotype has just a few counts. The chain is built from TRBV25-1 and TRBJ2-4, with D perhaps TRBD2 (6 bases). This CDR3 has 16 amino acids. Germline CDR1 reads MGHDK; CDR2 reads SYGVNS. Trimming took off 1 base at V and 3 bases at J, with 13 bases between the two ends. CDR3: CASSEWGEKDKNIQYF. The DNA of the CDR3 is TGTGCCAGCAGTGAATGGGGGGAGAAGGACAAAAACATTCAGTACTTC.

The J gene is TRBJ2-5, the V gene TRBV5-1; tentatively, D is TRBD1 or TRBD2 (6 bases each). Germline V lookup: CDR1 SGHRS, CDR2 YFSETQ. Trimming pared 0 bases from V and 2 bases from J, leaving 14 bases between. This CDR3 spans 16 amino acids. The CDR3 DNA sequence: TGCGCCAGCAGCTTGGGGGACGGGGGCAGACAAGAGACCCAGTACTTC. This encodes CASSLGDGGRQETQYF.